Listed below are T cell receptor beta chains from one sample, sequenced in a study of identical twins. TCRdb fed the 5' RACE reads into MiXCR, producing one record per CDR3 protein. This sample has 1.5 million to 2 million distinct CDR3 sequences, with about 32% found just once. Sequenced material: cord blood. These receptors all stem from a newborn girl in good health. CDR3s include the opening cysteine and the closing phenylalanine or tryptophan. A D gene is named only where the DNA matches it firmly. Only part of the rows carry a size: once, few, many, or a class if the clone is expanded.

>17|NA|TRBV15|TRBJ2-3|NA
CATRDGVVPPSPDTQYF
TGTGCCACCCGCGACGGAGTAGTTCCCCCTAGCCCAGATACGCAGTATTTT
>14|NA|TRBV10-3|TRBJ2-1|TRBD2
CAISERGVFNEQFF
TGTGCCATCAGCGAGCGGGGGGTCTTCAATGAGCAGTTCTTC
>18|few|TRBV24-1|TRBJ2-3|TRBD2
CATSDPTGLAGGTDTQYF
TGTGCCACCAGTGATCCCACGGGGCTAGCGGGGGGCACAGATACGCAGTATTTT
>13|NA|TRBV7-9|TRBJ1-2|NA
CASSLMSGGGYTF
TGTGCCAGCAGCTTAATGAGTGGTGGTGGCTACACCTTC
>14|NA|TRBV9|TRBJ1-1|TRBD1
CASSDRQGSTEAFF
TGTGCCAGCAGCGATCGACAGGGGAGCACTGAAGCTTTCTTT
>18|few|TRBV28|TRBJ2-3|TRBD2
CASSLWVGREASTDTQYF
TGTGCCAGCAGTTTATGGGTGGGGCGGGAGGCCAGCACAGATACGCAGTATTTT
>14|NA|TRBV19|TRBJ2-2|NA
CASTWTANTGELFF
TGTGCCAGTACCTGGACAGCGAACACCGGGGAGCTGTTTTTT
>12|few|TRBV24-1|TRBJ2-5|NA
CATSDLYNEQYF
TGTGCCACCAGTGATTTGTACAATGAGCAGTACTTC
>15|few|TRBV11-1|TRBJ2-3|TRBD1
CASSSGTGPTDTQYF
TGTGCCAGCAGCTCCGGGACAGGGCCTACAGATACGCAGTATTTT
>13|NA|TRBV20-1|TRBJ1-2|NA
CSASTQGLGGYTF
TGCAGTGCTAGCACGCAAGGCCTCGGGGGCTACACCTTC
>15|NA|TRBV5-1|TRBJ2-2|NA
CASSTGTANTGELFF
TGCGCCAGCAGCACTGGGACTGCGAACACCGGGGAGCTGTTTTTT
>14|NA|TRBV28|TRBJ2-5|NA
CASRGQGGGETQYF
TGTGCCAGCAGGGGGCAGGGAGGAGGCGAGACCCAGTACTTC
>15|few|TRBV6-5|TRBJ2-1|TRBD2
CASSRSGSWPNEQFF
TGTGCCAGCAGTCGAAGCGGGAGTTGGCCCAATGAGCAGTTCTTC
>17|few|TRBV7-2|TRBJ2-5|NA
CASSFMVTRLVQETQYF
TGTGCCAGCAGCTTTATGGTGACGCGACTAGTCCAAGAGACCCAGTACTTC
>16|NA|TRBV4-1|TRBJ2-5|NA
CASSQGAPPLYNEQYF
TGCGCCAGCAGCCAAGGGGCCCCTCCGCTCTACAATGAGCAGTACTTC
>14|NA|TRBV28|TRBJ2-2|NA
CASSWRLATGELFF
TGTGCCAGCAGTTGGCGGTTAGCGACCGGGGAGCTGTTTTTT
>20|NA|TRBV4-1|TRBJ2-1|NA
CASSHPSRPTQRDRYNERFF
TGCGCCAGCAGCCACCCCAGCAGGCCTACCCAGAGGGACCGATACAATGAGCGGTTCTTC
>15|few|TRBV5-1|TRBJ1-5|TRBD1
CASSQGQGTNQPQHF
TGCGCCAGCAGCCAGGGACAGGGGACCAATCAGCCCCAGCATTTT
>16|NA|TRBV5-1|TRBJ1-2|NA
CASSLYPQGLNYGYTF
TGCGCCAGCAGCTTGTATCCGCAGGGACTTAACTATGGCTACACCTTC
>15|NA|TRBV20-1|TRBJ1-2|NA
CSARDIRAAADGYTF
TGCAGTGCTAGAGATATTCGGGCAGCCGCGGATGGCTACACCTTC
>16|NA|TRBV4-2|TRBJ2-3|TRBD2
CASSQVLAGDTDTQYF
TGTGCCAGCAGCCAAGTGCTAGCGGGTGACACAGATACGCAGTATTTT
>14|few|TRBV7-9|TRBJ2-3|NA
CASSLAQITDTQYF
TGTGCCAGCAGCTTAGCCCAGATCACAGATACGCAGTATTTT
>16|few|TRBV15|TRBJ2-4|NA
CATSALRRLAKNIQYF
TGTGCCACCAGCGCCCTTAGAAGGCTAGCCAAAAACATTCAGTACTTC
>17|NA|TRBV12-3/TRBV12-4|TRBJ2-4|NA
CASSGNEPQGAKNIQYF
TGTGCCAGCAGTGGAAACGAACCCCAGGGGGCCAAAAACATTCAGTACTTC
>17|few|TRBV27|TRBJ1-5|NA
CASSLGGMGLVNQPQHF
TGTGCCAGCAGTTTAGGGGGCATGGGGCTGGTCAATCAGCCCCAGCATTTT
>13|NA|TRBV7-3|TRBJ2-4|NA
CASSFGEGDIQYF
TGTGCCAGCAGCTTTGGGGAGGGGGACATTCAGTACTTC
>13|NA|TRBV30|TRBJ1-5|NA
CAWTYDSNQPQHF
TGTGCCTGGACTTACGATAGCAATCAGCCCCAGCATTTT
>14|NA|TRBV20-1|TRBJ1-4|NA
CSARGGSTNEKLFF
TGCAGTGCTAGGGGGGGTTCAACTAATGAAAAACTGTTTTTT
>13|few|TRBV2|TRBJ2-5|NA
CATRLVRQETQYF
TGTGCCACCCGACTAGTACGGCAAGAGACCCAGTACTTC
>14|many|TRBV5-1|TRBJ2-3|TRBD2
CASNGLEGTDTQYF
TGCGCCAGCAACGGACTAGAAGGAACAGATACGCAGTATTTT
>11|NA|TRBV3-1|TRBJ1-2|NA
CASSHLTGYTF
TGTGCCAGCAGCCATCTAACCGGCTACACCTTC
>14|NA|TRBV20-1|TRBJ2-2|TRBD1
CSAPDRAGTGELFF
TGCAGTGCCCCGGACAGGGCAGGCACCGGGGAGCTGTTTTTT
>16|NA|TRBV5-1|TRBJ2-5|TRBD2
CASSLAELAGRETQYF
TGCGCCAGCAGCTTGGCCGAACTAGCGGGGCGAGAGACCCAGTACTTC
>15|NA|TRBV12-3/TRBV12-4|TRBJ2-3|NA
CASRRSVTSTDAQYF
TGTGCCAGCAGGCGGAGCGTCACGAGCACAGATGCGCAGTATTTT
>13|few|TRBV20-1|TRBJ2-4|TRBD2
CSARIAGGEIQYF
TGCAGTGCTAGAATAGCGGGGGGAGAGATTCAGTACTTC
>15|few|TRBV2|TRBJ1-5|NA
CASSARDNSNQPQHF
TGTGCCAGCAGTGCCAGGGACAATAGCAATCAGCCCCAGCATTTT
>16|NA|TRBV20-1|TRBJ2-6|NA
CSAQLQGWAGANVLTF
TGCAGTGCCCAGCTACAGGGATGGGCTGGGGCCAACGTCCTGACTTTC
>16|NA|TRBV25-1|TRBJ2-7|TRBD1
CASSAGQGASSYEQYF
TGTGCCAGCAGTGCGGGACAGGGGGCCTCCTCCTACGAGCAGTACTTC